The entry that follows covers one T cell receptor (beta chain) sequence. Its antigen is not yet known. No base-level quality is on record; no much larger clone is a single base apart. To sequence the TCRbeta CDR3 region, genomic DNA was isolated from the sorted cells. The immunoSEQ Assay was used for sequencing of TCRbeta CDR3 regions. The table was pulled from immuneACCESS by TCRdb, which kept in-frame rearrangements only. Such tables lose some clones; where checked, under half of the loss comes from unresolved V genes, and the rest has no known cause. Counted in this sample were approximately 100,000 clones; roughly 89% of them appeared once. The ten biggest clones cover 0.79% of the sample. This sample was taken from a study of OX40 agonist ivuxolimab in advanced cancers. Context from the whole study: Ivuxolimab was a fully human IgG2 agonistic monoclonal antibody targeting the costimulatory receptor OX40 (CD134). Intravenous ivuxolimab was administered to patients every 2 weeks at six dose levels: 0.01, 0.1, 0.3, 1.5, 3 and 10 mg/kg. Of the roughly 53 patients in dose escalation, about 19 had hepatocellular carcinoma, some 15 had melanoma, 9 had renal cell carcinoma and 9 had head and neck cancer. The dose-escalation cohort was about 86% male with a mean age of about 60 years, ranging from about 23 to 85. Prior anti-PD-1, anti-PD-L1 or anti-CTLA-4 therapy was permitted, and checkpoint inhibitors had been received by about two fifths of dose-escalation patients. Partial responses were achieved by three dose-escalation patients, of whom one had hepatocellular carcinoma and two had cutaneous melanoma. Peripheral TCRbeta sequencing was intended to test whether TCR sequence diversity was altered and clonal T-cell expansion was caused by ivuxolimab. The monotherapy dose-escalation portion (N ≈ 55 patients) of the phase I ivuxolimab trial is reported in the paper. The research as a whole found: On average, CD8+ T cells showed more expanded clones than CD4+ T cells after ivuxolimab. At doses of 0.1 to 3.0 mg/kg, clonal expansion of both CD4+ and CD8+ T cells in blood was seen between baseline and week 6. Antigen specificity was not determined for the clonally expanded peripheral T cells. Low levels of normalized T-cell clonal expansion were also seen in some nonresponding patients. In the 0.1-3.0 mg/kg groups, partial responders had among the lowest normalized peripheral clonal expansion, particularly in CD8+ T cells.

The trial excluded patients who had a history of autoimmune disease or who were on systemic immunosuppression. Peripheral blood for TCR sequencing was drawn from every dose cohort at baseline, at cycle 4 day 1 and at cycle 7 day 1. The samples were drawn from a first-in-human, open-label, multicenter phase I dose-escalation trial of ivuxolimab. Adults with locally advanced or metastatic head and neck squamous cell, hepatocellular, melanoma or renal cell carcinoma were enrolled in the trial. Before TCR sequencing, CD4+ T cells and CD8+ T cells from peripheral blood were sorted into separate populations. In the germline V gene, CDR1 corresponds to SGDLS and CDR2 to YYNGEE. From the cysteine up to the phenylalanine, the CDR3 has a length of 18 residues. The sequence is cut down to CDR3 DNA, 54 bases in frame from base 1. V drops 0 bases and J drops 1 base, leaving 16 bases in between.

Recombination connected TRBV9 to TRBJ2-2; the D region possibly corresponds to TRBD1 (6 bases align). The TCR sequence derives from an adult with an advanced solid tumor such as melanoma, head and neck, liver or kidney cancer. This specimen was CD4+ or CD8+ T cells sorted from blood, taken in a trial of the OX40 agonist ivuxolimab. The CDR3 in this case is CASSVATLGAGNTGELFF. The nucleotide sequence reads as follows: TGTGCCAGCAGCGTAGCTACCCTGGGGGCAGGGAACACCGGGGAGCTGTTTTTT.